Below, 26 T cell receptor beta chains from the same sample are listed, as sequenced in a study of cytomegalovirus exposure and HLA in healthy donors. PCR involved 60 Vbeta and 13 Jbeta primers. Data came from immunoSEQ multiplex PCR; TCRdb stores just in-frame clones and leaves some out. The repertoire consists of 200,000 to 250,000 clones, with approximately 78% occurring once and the leading ten covering about 2.6%. Sequences were obtained from PBMCs. These receptors were obtained from a woman aged 40 to 50 in good health and CMV-seronegative.

CDR3 in DNA: TGTGCAAGTCGCTTAGCGAACCCACCGGACAGGAACCCTACCGAGCAGTACTTC. The encoded protein is CASRLANPPDRNPTEQYF. This chain joins TRBV12-2 and TRBJ2-7; TRBD1, the table's D call, lacks a check against the DNA. TRBV12-2 is recorded as a pseudogene. The CDR3 is 18 amino acids.

The chain links TRBV5-4 to TRBJ2-7, with 8 bases aligning to TRBD1. CDR3 length equals 14 residues. The germline CDR1 and CDR2 sequences are SGHNT and YYREEE (reference sequence). V lost 4 bases, J lost 10 bases, and 13 bases stayed unmatched. The CDR3 nucleotides read TGTGCCAGCAGCCGCACTGGGGACAGGAGCTTACAGTACTTC. Translating gives CASSRTGDRSLQYF.

The J gene is TRBJ1-2, the V gene TRBV7-8, with D hard to call. The ends were cut back, 4 bases at V and 7 bases at J, with 31 bases in the middle. This CDR3 has 19 amino acids. CDR1 and CDR2 from the germline V gene are SGHVS and FQNEAQ. In DNA, the CDR3 is TGTGCCAGCAGCTCACCCCTTAAACGTGGCAGCGAGCTCCTATTTGGCTACACCTTC. Protein product: CASSSPLKRGSELLFGYTF.

This clone was found a few times. This sequence joins TRBV6-5 and TRBJ2-1, with D possibly being TRBD2 (5 bases). This CDR3 contains 15 residues. Trimming shortened V by 2 bases and J by 3 bases, and 11 bases separated the two germline ends. Germline assignment: CDR1 MNHEY and CDR2 SVGAGI. CDR3 coding DNA: TGTGCCAGCAGTTACGGCGGACTTGACTACAATGAGCAGTTCTTC. Translation gives CASSYGGLDYNEQFF.

The chain links TRBV10-1 to TRBJ1-5; maybe TRBD1 (6 bases). V was pared by 0 bases and J by 6 bases, with 6 bases between. This CDR3 comprises 13 residues. From germline, CDR1 is WNHNN and CDR2 SYGVQD (reference sequence). The CDR3 coding sequence is TGCGCCAGCAGTGAGTCAGGGGGTCAGCCCCAGCATTTT. Translated, it gives CASSESGGQPQHF.

The chain carries TRBV7-7 and TRBJ2-5, with D maybe TRBD2 (6 bases). Per germline, CDR1 SSHAT and CDR2 FNYEAQ (reference sequence). V was clipped by 2 bases and J by 2 bases, with 9 bases between them. The CDR3 sequence is 14 residues long. The CDR3 coding sequence is TGTGCCAGCAGCTTAAACGGGGGTCAAGAGACCCAGTACTTC. Translated, it gives CASSLNGGQETQYF.

The chain carries TRBV5-1 and TRBJ1-1; no reliable D call. The CDR3 sequence is 15 residues long. The V gene's germline CDR1 is SGHRS and CDR2 YFSETQ. The V end was cut by 1 base, the J end by 1 base, with 11 bases between. CDR3 in amino acids: CASSLSPVGNTEAFF. The CDR3, as DNA: TGCGCCAGCAGCTTGTCCCCGGTTGGGAACACTGAAGCTTTCTTT.

The chain couples TRBV2 to TRBJ2-1; 13 bases line up with TRBD2. The CDR3 runs to 16 residues. V lost 2 bases, J lost 7 bases, and 5 bases stayed unmatched. Germline-derived CDR1 and CDR2 are SNHLY and FYNNEI. CDR3 sequence (DNA): TGTGCCAGCAGTGAAATGACTAGCGGGAGGTCGAATGAGCAGTTCTTC. This codes for CASSEMTSGRSNEQFF. The full variable domain, with the rest looked up from reference TRBV2 and TRBJ2-1, is EPEVTQTPSHQVTQMGQEVILRCVPISNHLYFYWYRQILGQKVEFLVSFYNNEISEKSEIFDDQFSVERPDGSNFTLKIRSTKLEDSAMYFCASSEMTSGRSNEQFFGPGTRLTVL.

The gene calls are TRBV7-9 and TRBJ1-4; 7 bases line up with TRBD1. This CDR3 is 17 amino acids long. The germline gives CDR1 SEHNR, CDR2 FQNEAQ (reference sequence). Trimming took 3 bases from V and 5 from J; bases not matched to a gene: 12. The CDR3 loop reads CASSFGGGTAENEKLFF. The CDR3 DNA sequence: TGTGCCAGCAGCTTCGGTGGGGGGACAGCTGAGAATGAAAAACTGTTTTTT.

The chain uses TRBV27 and TRBJ2-1; 8 bases match TRBD2. Germline CDR1 is MNHEY and CDR2 is SMNVEV (reference sequence). V shed 6 bases and J 0 bases; nucleotides not matched to a gene: 22. The CDR3 sequence is 21 residues long. The CDR3 spells CASRPDLPGLGGRLSYNEQFF. CDR3 sequence (DNA): TGTGCCAGCAGGCCTGATCTTCCCGGACTTGGCGGGAGGCTCTCCTACAATGAGCAGTTCTTC.

The V and J genes are TRBV19 and TRBJ2-1; 13 nucleotides align to TRBD2. The CDR3 is made up of 16 amino acids. V gave up 2 bases and J gave up 5 bases; unmatched junction bases: 3. From germline, CDR1 is LNHDA and CDR2 SQIVND (reference sequence). The CDR3 DNA reads as TGTGCCAGTAGTATAATCGGACTAGCGGGAGACAATGAGCAGTTCTTC. Translation: CASSIIGLAGDNEQFF.

On this clone itself: At one end the junction does not follow the germline gene, possibly because of a read error. This chain links TRBV14 with TRBJ2-3, with 9 bases identical to TRBD1. The CDR3 is 19 residues long. Germline CDR1 is SGHDN and CDR2 is FVKESK. CDR3 residues: CASSQDRGARDRVTDAQYF. The DNA of the CDR3 is TGTGCCAGCAGCCAAGATCGGGGTGCTAGGGACAGGGTCACAGATGCGCAGTATTTT.

The chain recombines TRBV5-1 with TRBJ2-5; TRBD2 matches 10 bases. CDR3 length equals 18 residues. The ends lost 0 bases at V and 1 base at J; junction bases unmatched: 9. Germline loops: CDR1 SGHRS, CDR2 YFSETQ. CDR3 region: CASSLDPSGSPFQETQYF. The CDR3 DNA follows: TGCGCCAGCAGCTTGGATCCTAGCGGGAGTCCGTTCCAAGAGACCCAGTACTTC.

This clone was seen only a few times. This chain links TRBV7-9 with TRBJ2-5, with TRBD1 identical over 8 bases. With 5 bases clipped from V and 5 bases from J, the junction kept 7 bases outside the gene matches. The length of the CDR3 is 14 residues. In germline, CDR1 is SEHNR, CDR2 FQNEAQ (reference sequence). CDR3: CASSPPRQGETQYF. The CDR3 DNA is TGTGCCAGCAGCCCTCCCCGACAGGGGGAGACCCAGTACTTC. Full variable domain (outside the CDR3, taken from reference TRBV7-9 and TRBJ2-5): DTGVSQNPRHKITKRGQNVTFRCDPISEHNRLYWYRQTLGQGPEFLTYFQNEAQLEKSRLLSDRFSAERPKGSFSTLEIQRTEQGDSAMYLCASSPPRQGETQYFGPGTRLLVL.

The CDR3: CASRIGAGRTEAFF. The CDR3 bases are TGTGCCAGCAGGATAGGGGCGGGACGCACTGAAGCTTTCTTT. The genes are TRBV7-8 and TRBJ1-1; possibly TRBD1 for D (5 bases). The V end was cut by 6 bases, the J end by 4 bases, with 15 bases between. Per germline, CDR1 SGHVS and CDR2 FQNEAQ. The CDR3 is made up of 14 amino acids.

V usage is TRBV7-2 and J usage is TRBJ2-5; TRBD1 might be the D (6 bases). The CDR3 spans 16 residues. V gave up 3 bases and J gave up 1 base, with 15 bases separating them. Germline loops: CDR1 SGHTA, CDR2 FQGNSA. In DNA, the CDR3 is TGTGCCAGCAGCTTTCAGGGGCACGTGCGCCAAGAGACCCAGTACTTC. The encoded protein is CASSFQGHVRQETQYF.

The V gene is TRBV2, the J gene TRBJ1-2, with a tentative D call TRBD1 (6 bases). The CDR3 contains 15 residues. Between the trimmed V and J ends, which lost 4 bases and 5 bases, there was a span of 17 bases. Germline-derived CDR1 and CDR2 are SNHLY and FYNNEI. CDR3 residues: CASSAGYRADYGYTF. The CDR3 DNA follows: TGTGCCAGCAGTGCCGGTTACAGGGCGGATTATGGCTACACCTTC.

The rearrangement joins TRBV9 to TRBJ1-1, with TRBD1 identical over 9 bases. Germline CDR1 and CDR2: SGDLS and YYNGEE. This CDR3 is built from 14 residues. Losses at the gene ends were 4 bases for V and 6 bases for J; bases not matched to a gene: 7. The CDR3 spells CASSSQGAPAEAFF. Written as DNA, the CDR3 is TGTGCCAGCAGCTCACAGGGGGCGCCGGCTGAAGCTTTCTTT.

The chain combines TRBV5-1 with TRBJ2-7; D possibly corresponds to TRBD1 (5 bases). Per germline, CDR1 SGHRS and CDR2 YFSETQ. This CDR3 comprises 14 residues. V was clipped by 5 bases and J by 1 base, with 13 bases between them. As DNA, the CDR3 is TGCGCCAGCAGATCGCCAGGGATGTCCTACGAGCAGTACTTC. Translation gives CASRSPGMSYEQYF.

V is TRBV5-1 and J is TRBJ2-3, with 8 bases lining up with TRBD2. Germline lookup yields CDR1 SGHRS and CDR2 YFSETQ. CDR3 length: 16 amino acids. J lost 0 bases, V lost 0 bases, and 3 bases had no gene match. As DNA, the CDR3 is TGCGCCAGCAGCTTGGCGTCTAGCGGGAGCACAGATACGCAGTATTTT. Protein sequence: CASSLASSGSTDTQYF.

V usage is TRBV6-5 and J usage is TRBJ1-3; D not certain. The CDR3 covers 15 residues. The V gene lost 3 bases and the J gene lost 4 bases, with 13 bases spanning the gap. CDR1 and CDR2 from the germline V gene are MNHEY and SVGAGI. The CDR3 here is CASSYSLAAGNTIYF. CDR3 nucleotides: TGTGCCAGCAGTTATTCTTTGGCGGCGGGAAACACCATATATTTT.

With regard to this clone: The identical CDR3 is also encoded by other nucleotide sequences in the sample. V is TRBV7-7 and J is TRBJ2-1; 13 positions agree with TRBD2. This CDR3 has 15 residues. The J segment lost 6 bases and the V segment lost 1 base, leaving 0 bases of the junction unmatched. Germline CDR1 reads SSHAT; CDR2 reads FNYEAQ (reference sequence). CDR3 in amino acids: CASSLGTSGSNEQFF. CDR3 coding DNA: TGTGCCAGCAGCTTAGGGACTAGCGGGAGCAATGAGCAGTTCTTC.

The rearrangement uses TRBV7-9 and TRBJ2-5; 11 nucleotides line up with TRBD2. The CDR3 totals 14 residues. V dropped 5 bases and J dropped 9; count of bases not matched to a gene: 8. Germline V lookup: CDR1 SEHNR, CDR2 FQNEAQ (reference sequence). The CDR3 DNA reads TGTGCCAGCAGCCTGGGACTAGCGGTCGCGGCCCAGTACTTC. Its protein product is CASSLGLAVAAQYF.

The chain recombines TRBV5-1 with TRBJ2-5; 7 bases are a match to TRBD1. Germline CDR1 reads SGHRS; CDR2 reads YFSETQ. This CDR3 region has 14 residues. Trimming removed 2 bases from V and 4 bases from J; junction bases left unmatched: 5. CDR3 protein: CASSFGQDLETQYF. CDR3 DNA: TGCGCCAGCAGCTTTGGACAGGATTTAGAGACCCAGTACTTC.

V and J are TRBV9 and TRBJ1-6; D might be TRBD1 (6 bases). Germline V gene lookup returns CDR1 SGDLS and CDR2 YYNGEE. V dropped 4 bases and J dropped 9 bases, with 20 bases sitting between them. The CDR3 has 16 amino acids. In DNA form, the CDR3 reads TGTGCCAGCAGCACGTCCGGGGGGCGATTGGTTTCACCCCTCCACTTT. Translating gives CASSTSGGRLVSPLHF.

The V call is TRBV10-3, the J call TRBJ2-7; TRBD2 agrees at 9 bases. Germline-derived CDR1 and CDR2 are ENHRY and SYGVKD. J gave up 4 bases and V 11 bases, and 12 bases lay outside the gene matches. The CDR3 runs 14 residues. The CDR3, as DNA: TGTGCCTCGCACGCCGGGACTAGCCGTTACGAGCAGTACTTC. Its protein is CASHAGTSRYEQYF.